The 27 T cell receptor beta chains reported below all come from one sample, sequenced in a study of blood T cell repertoires in COVID-19. The assay was immunoSEQ multiplex PCR, and TCRdb's table has in-frame clones only and misses some. The table lists 60,000 to 90,000 clones, about 74% of them singletons. Material for sequencing was peripheral blood. The source of these receptors is a human donor with acute or convalescent COVID-19. The donor label of this sample is uncertain.

The chain couples TRBV28 to TRBJ1-4; D is undetermined. CDR3 length equals 15 residues. From germline, CDR1 is MDHEN and CDR2 SYDVKM. Deletions cut 2 bases from V and 8 bases from J, with 15 bases between. The CDR3 is CASSLVGSGKEKLFF. CDR3 nucleotide sequence: TGTGCCAGCAGTTTAGTTGGGTCGGGAAAGGAAAAACTGTTTTTT.

CDR3 bases: TGTGCCAGCAGTGTGCGAAACACAGATACGCAGTATTTT. Translated: CASSVRNTDTQYF. The chain has TRBV27 and TRBJ2-3; D gene ambiguous. Trimming removed 5 bases at V and 2 bases at J, with 8 bases between. In germline, CDR1 is MNHEY, CDR2 SMNVEV (reference sequence). CDR3 length: 13 residues.

The chain is built from TRBV6-5 and TRBJ2-7; tentative D call: TRBD1 (5 bases). From germline, CDR1 is MNHEY and CDR2 SVGAGI. The CDR3 extends over 14 amino acids. V dropped 6 bases and J dropped 4 bases, with 16 bases sitting between them. The CDR3 nucleotides read TGTGCCAGCAGCTTACTGGGTGGGGCTTACGAGCAGTACTTC. This encodes CASSLLGGAYEQYF.

This sequence joins TRBV6-5 and TRBJ1-2; D is uncertain. The CDR3 extends over 11 amino acids. Looked up from germline, CDR1 is MNHEY and CDR2 is SVGAGI. V was trimmed by 10 bases and J by 5 bases, leaving 11 bases between them. The CDR3 is CAIGFPYGYTF. DNA for the CDR3: TGTGCCATCGGGTTTCCTTATGGCTACACCTTC.

This chain uses TRBV6-5 with TRBJ2-7; 7 nucleotides match TRBD1. This CDR3 is built from 14 residues. Germline V gene sequence: CDR1 MNHEY, CDR2 SVGAGI. Unmatched junction bases numbered 8, after V lost 8 bases and J lost 1 base. The CDR3 bases are TGTGCCAGCGGCGACGTGGGACAGTCCTACGAGCAGTACTTC. Translated, it gives CASGDVGQSYEQYF.

The table lists this clone with a few counts. V and J are TRBV15 and TRBJ2-1; 11 nucleotides line up with TRBD2. V trimming: 1 base; J trimming: 0 bases; junction bases outside the gene matches: 5. This CDR3 is built from 18 residues. From germline, CDR1 is LNHNV and CDR2 YYDKDF (reference sequence). DNA of the CDR3: TGTGCCACCAGCAGAGGGGGGACTAGCGGCACCTCCTACAATGAGCAGTTCTTC. This encodes CATSRGGTSGTSYNEQFF.

The rearrangement joins TRBV27 to TRBJ1-1, with D possibly TRBD1 on 5 matching bases. The CDR3 extends over 13 amino acids. Germline CDR1 is MNHEY and CDR2 is SMNVEV (reference sequence). V was shortened by 3 bases and J by 7 bases, with 12 bases between the two germline ends. The CDR3 here is CASSFWGENEAFF. The CDR3 region has the DNA TGTGCCAGCAGTTTTTGGGGGGAAAATGAAGCTTTCTTT.

CDR3 nucleotide sequence: TGTGCCAGCAGCTTAGAGGCAGGGACGAACACCGGGGAGCTGTTTTTT. Translation gives CASSLEAGTNTGELFF. The rearrangement links TRBV11-2 to TRBJ2-2; maybe TRBD1 (5 bases). V lost 0 bases and J 0 bases, leaving 8 bases between the germline ends. The germline V gene has CDR1 SGHAT and CDR2 FQNNGV. This CDR3 has 16 residues.

This clone has just one count. The chain links TRBV9 to TRBJ1-3; 9 bases match TRBD1. This CDR3 is 16 amino acids long. The junction had 6 bases not matched to a gene; V was cut back by 5 bases and J by 0 bases. Germline V gene data show CDR1 as SGDLS and CDR2 as YYNGEE. CDR3 loop: CASRPGDRDSGNTIYF. CDR3 DNA: TGTGCCAGCAGGCCCGGGGACAGGGACTCTGGAAACACCATATATTTT.

A note on this clone: At the DNA level, this CDR3 is encoded by other sequences in the same sample as well. V is TRBV7-9 and J is TRBJ1-2; D is unclear. Germline loops: CDR1 SEHNR, CDR2 FQNEAQ (reference sequence). This CDR3 contains 13 residues. V shed 5 bases and J shed 5 bases, with 12 bases lying between them. The CDR3 spells CASSPRSGYGYTF. The CDR3 nucleotides are TGTGCCAGCAGCCCCCGGAGTGGGTATGGCTACACCTTC.

V and J are TRBV7-2 and TRBJ2-1; 8 nucleotides match TRBD1. Germline-derived CDR1 and CDR2 are SGHTA and FQGNSA. Trimming at V came to 5 bases and at J to 9 bases, leaving 3 bases not matched to a gene. The CDR3 runs to 12 residues. The CDR3 reads CASSIGQGEQFF. CDR3 bases: TGTGCCAGCAGCATAGGACAGGGTGAGCAGTTCTTC. The full variable domain, rest sourced from reference TRBV7-2 and TRBJ2-1, is GAGVSQSPSNKVTEKGKDVELRCDPISGHTALYWYRQSLGQGLEFLIYFQGNSAPDKSGLPSDRFSAERTGGSVSTLTIQRTQQEDSAVYLCASSIGQGEQFFGPGTRLTVL.

The chain recombines TRBV6-5 with TRBJ1-4; D remains ambiguous. This CDR3 spans 15 amino acids. Trimming removed 5 bases from V and 7 bases from J, with 17 bases in between. CDR1 is MNHEY, CDR2 SVGAGI, per germline. The CDR3 here is CASSPQRDWGEKLFF. The CDR3 nucleotides read TGTGCCAGCAGTCCCCAGAGGGATTGGGGTGAAAAACTGTTTTTT.

This chain connects TRBV12-3 or TRBV12-4 to TRBJ1-5; D unclear. The CDR3 is 13 residues long. The V gene lost 7 bases and the J gene lost 0 bases, with 7 bases spanning the gap. CDR3 in amino acids: CASTSGSNQPQHF. CDR3 nucleotide sequence: TGTGCCAGCACCTCAGGTAGCAATCAGCCCCAGCATTTT.

V and J are TRBV20-1 and TRBJ1-5; D unresolved. CDR1 is DFQATT and CDR2 is SNEGSKA in the germline V gene (reference sequence). The CDR3 has 13 amino acids. The ends were cut back, 3 bases at V and 3 bases at J, with 9 bases in the middle. The CDR3 loop reads CSASNRPNQPQHF. The CDR3 DNA reads as TGCAGTGCTAGTAACAGACCCAATCAGCCCCAGCATTTT.

J is TRBJ2-1 and V is TRBV20-1; no clear D. Germline CDR1 DFQATT, CDR2 SNEGSKA (reference sequence). This CDR3 has 11 amino acids. The V end lost 3 bases, the J end lost 9 bases, and 9 bases lay between the germline ends. As DNA, the CDR3 is TGCAGTGCTAGTAAAACAGCTGAGCAGTTCTTC. Translation gives CSASKTAEQFF.

This rearrangement joins TRBV19 to TRBJ1-6; 7 bases line up with TRBD1. The CDR3 totals 14 residues. V trimming: 8 bases; J trimming: 6 bases; junction bases outside the gene matches: 7. Germline CDR1 is LNHDA and CDR2 is SQIVND (reference sequence). The DNA of the CDR3 is TGTGCCAGTGCCTCGACAGGGTCTAATTCACCCCTCCACTTT. Its translation: CASASTGSNSPLHF.

By sample fraction, this clone is medium-sized. The V call is TRBV11-1, the J call TRBJ2-7, with 8 bases lining up with TRBD2. This CDR3 has 15 residues. Per the germline V gene, CDR1 is SGHAT and CDR2 is FQDESV (reference sequence). V lost 5 bases to trimming and J lost 5 bases; unmatched junction nucleotides: 11. DNA for the CDR3: TGTGCCAGCAGCCCCCTCGAGGCGGGGGGCCACGAGCAGTACTTC. Translating gives CASSPLEAGGHEQYF.

V gene TRBV19 combines with J gene TRBJ2-7; the match to TRBD1 covers 11 bases. Germline-derived CDR1 and CDR2 are LNHDA and SQIVND (reference sequence). The CDR3 is 15 residues long. J lost 1 base, V lost 4 bases, and 3 bases had no gene match. This chain's CDR3 is CASSSRDRGSYEQYF. The CDR3 nucleotides read TGTGCCAGTAGTAGCCGGGACAGGGGGTCCTACGAGCAGTACTTC. The entire variable domain, with the rest obtained from reference TRBV19 and TRBJ2-7, is as follows: DGGITQSPKYLFRKEGQNVTLSCEQNLNHDAMYWYRQDPGQGLRLIYYSQIVNDFQKGDIAEGYSVSREKKESFPLTVTSAQKNPTAFYLCASSSRDRGSYEQYFGPGTRLTVT.

The chain employs TRBV11-2 and TRBJ2-3, with 11 bases aligning to TRBD2. After removal of 3 bases from V and 1 base from J, the junction contained 6 bases not matched to a gene. The germline gives CDR1 SGHAT, CDR2 FQNNGV. The CDR3 covers 17 residues. This CDR3 is CASSFILAGVRTDTQYF. CDR3 DNA: TGTGCCAGCAGCTTTATACTAGCGGGAGTTCGCACAGATACGCAGTATTTT.

The chain uses TRBV5-4 and TRBJ2-1, with TRBD2 identical over 8 bases. Germline CDR1 is SGHNT and CDR2 is YYREEE (reference sequence). CDR3 length equals 15 residues. V lost 4 bases, J lost 7 bases, and 10 bases stayed unmatched. The CDR3 nucleotides read TGTGCCAGCAGCCATCCGGGACTAGACAAAAATGAGCAGTTCTTC. The encoded protein is CASSHPGLDKNEQFF.

V is TRBV4-1 and J is TRBJ1-3; D unclear. Trimming took off 1 base at V and 9 bases at J, with 13 bases between the two ends. This CDR3 region has 14 residues. Germline CDR1 reads MGHRA; CDR2 reads YSYEKL. The DNA of the CDR3 is TGCGCCAGCAGCCAAGGCTCAGAACGGGGCACCATATATTTT. Translated, it gives CASSQGSERGTIYF.

CDR3 loop: CASRDGTGSGNTIYF. As DNA, the CDR3 is TGTGCCAGCAGAGACGGGACAGGCTCTGGAAACACCATATATTTT. V gene TRBV2 combines with J gene TRBJ1-3, with 8 bases identical to TRBD1. The CDR3 sequence is 15 residues long. V lost 6 bases to trimming and J lost 0 bases; unmatched junction nucleotides: 4. Germline-derived CDR1 and CDR2 are SNHLY and FYNNEI.

The chain employs TRBV4-1 and TRBJ1-3; a possible D gene is TRBD1 (5 bases). V was clipped by 1 base and J by 11 bases, with 9 bases between them. The CDR3 has 12 amino acids. CDR1 is MGHRA, CDR2 YSYEKL, per germline. CDR3 protein: CASSQAAGPIYF. The CDR3 nucleotides read TGCGCCAGCAGCCAAGCTGCGGGACCCATATATTTT.

This clone was seen only a few times. This sequence joins TRBV14 and TRBJ2-7, with 8 positions matching TRBD1. V shed 2 bases and J 2 bases; nucleotides not matched to a gene: 8. The CDR3 extends over 16 amino acids. Looked up from germline, CDR1 is SGHDN and CDR2 is FVKESK. This CDR3 reads CASSQNRDRLTYEQYF. CDR3 in DNA: TGTGCCAGCAGCCAAAACCGGGACAGGTTAACCTACGAGCAGTACTTC.

The gene calls are TRBV10-1 and TRBJ1-2; maybe TRBD1 (5 bases). This CDR3 is 12 amino acids long. CDR1 is WNHNN, CDR2 SYGVQD, per germline (reference sequence). Trimming took off 3 bases at V and 4 bases at J, with 6 bases between the two ends. The CDR3 is CASSDRAYGYTF. The DNA for the CDR3 is TGCGCCAGCAGTGACAGGGCCTATGGCTACACCTTC.

The chain combines TRBV7-6 with TRBJ2-7; 10 positions match TRBD2. Trimming cost V 5 bases and J 4 bases; bases outside gene matches: 8. CDR1 is SGHVS and CDR2 is FNYEAQ in the germline V gene. This CDR3 is 15 amino acids long. CDR3 nucleotides: TGTGCCAGCAGCCGAAACCCGGGACTAGCGTACGAGCAGTACTTC. Its protein product is CASSRNPGLAYEQYF.

V is TRBV10-2 and J is TRBJ2-1; D remains ambiguous. Germline assignment: CDR1 WSHSY and CDR2 SAAADI. The CDR3 covers 12 residues. Between the trimmed V and J ends, which lost 6 bases and 8 bases, there was a span of 11 bases. In DNA form, the CDR3 reads TGCGCCAGCAGGGTCCCGGGTGATGAGCAGTTCTTC. Protein product: CASRVPGDEQFF.